Listed here is a single TCR beta chain. Original methodology: For nucleated cells, counts were estimated from reference gene primer amplification. Method: immunoSEQ multiplex PCR; TCRdb's copy keeps in-frame clones and lacks some. Clone size and V and J calls were adopted from that table, with D and trimming inferred from the DNA. This table has over 45,000 clones, about nine tenths appearing once. These data are taken from a study of blood T cell repertoires in COVID-19. Background on the study: The United States, Italy and Spain provided the acute and convalescent COVID-19 samples. Sample material is recorded as cDNA or gDNA derived from T cells, B-cell-depleted T cells, or PBMCs.

Trimming took 0 bases from V and 4 from J, leaving 14 bases between them. The CDR3 consists of 16 residues. Germline V gives CDR1 MNHEY, CDR2 SVGAGI. The sample comprised peripheral blood. The chain recombines TRBV6-5 with TRBJ2-3; D might be TRBD2 (7 bases). This sequence originates from a woman aged 60-75 years with active COVID-19. The CDR3 nucleotides are TGTGCCAGCAGTTACTCAGGAGGGGGGGCATCAGATACGCAGTATTTT. This encodes CASSYSGGGASDTQYF.